This passage covers 22 T cell receptor beta chains from one sample sequenced in a study of PD-1 blockade in classical Hodgkin lymphoma. Profiling relied on immunoSEQ multiplex PCR, and the TCRdb table lists in-frame clones only, not all of them. The sample contains 47,000 or so clones, roughly 88% of which appear only once. Time point specified: newly diagnosed, previously untreated cHL patient sample. Sequenced input: peripheral blood mononuclear cells (PBMCs). All receptors come from a human donor with classical Hodgkin lymphoma.

V and J are TRBV6-5 and TRBJ2-7, with D perhaps given as TRBD1 or TRBD2 (5 bases each). This CDR3 region has 14 residues. Per the germline V gene, CDR1 is MNHEY and CDR2 is SVGAGI. V lost 0 bases, J lost 7 bases, and 13 bases lay in between. CDR3 residues: CASSYSSLGREQYF. CDR3 sequence (DNA): TGTGCCAGCAGTTACTCGTCACTGGGACGAGAGCAGTACTTC.

The V and J genes are TRBV6-5 and TRBJ2-1; D possibly corresponds to TRBD2 (5 bases). This CDR3 region has 15 residues. Germline values: CDR1 MNHEY, CDR2 SVGAGI. The germline V and J ends were trimmed by 0 bases and 0 bases, with 6 bases remaining between them. The CDR3 DNA follows: TGTGCCAGCAGTTACTCAGGAGGCTCCTACAATGAGCAGTTCTTC. Translation: CASSYSGGSYNEQFF.

This sequence joins TRBV5-1 and TRBJ2-1; tentatively, D is TRBD2 (6 bases). Trimming shortened V by 0 bases and J by 6 bases, and 13 bases separated the two germline ends. CDR1 and CDR2 (germline): SGHRS, YFSETQ. CDR3 length: 15 residues. CDR3 region: CASSLALANSNEQFF. The CDR3 DNA sequence: TGCGCCAGCAGCTTGGCGCTAGCGAATAGCAATGAGCAGTTCTTC. The full variable domain, with the rest looked up from reference TRBV5-1 and TRBJ2-1, is KAGVTQTPRYLIKTRGQQVTLSCSPISGHRSVSWYQQTPGQGLQFLFEYFSETQRNKGNFPGRFSGRQFSNSRSEMNVSTLELGDSALYLCASSLALANSNEQFFGPGTRLTVL.

This clone is a singleton in its sample. The chain links TRBV19 to TRBJ1-2; D ambiguous. The CDR3 has 12 residues. Trimming stripped 4 bases from V and 6 bases from J, with 9 bases between. Germline V gene sequence: CDR1 LNHDA, CDR2 SQIVND (reference sequence). The CDR3 DNA reads as TGTGCCAGTAGTACCCCCCCGGATGGCTACACCTTC. This encodes CASSTPPDGYTF.

This clone showed up just a few times. The CDR3 sequence: CASSDSNQPQHF. CDR3 bases: TGTGCCAGCAGTGATAGCAATCAGCCCCAGCATTTT. The chain couples TRBV2 to TRBJ1-5; no firm D call. V was clipped by 3 bases and J by 0 bases, with 0 bases between them. The CDR3 totals 12 residues. Germline CDR1 reads SNHLY; CDR2 reads FYNNEI.

V is TRBV12-5 and J is TRBJ2-1; D not resolved. CDR3 length: 16 residues. V was cut by 0 bases and J by 4 bases, with 13 bases left in between. The germline gives CDR1 LGHNT, CDR2 FRNRAP. Written as DNA, the CDR3 is TGTGCTAGTGGTTTGGTACTCGGGCAGCCGTACAATGAGCAGTTCTTC. Translated, it gives CASGLVLGQPYNEQFF.

CDR3 sequence: CASNKQGRNEKLFF. The CDR3 bases are TGTGCCAGCAATAAACAGGGGCGTAATGAAAAACTGTTTTTT. The rearrangement joins TRBV28 to TRBJ1-4, with 7 bases that match TRBD1. Germline V gene data show CDR1 as MDHEN and CDR2 as SYDVKM. The trim removed 7 bases at V and 4 bases at J, leaving 6 bases unmatched. The CDR3 has 14 amino acids.

This clone appeared a few times. The CDR3 here is CASSRAGAGTEAFF. The CDR3 DNA reads as TGCGCCAGCAGCCGTGCGGGGGCAGGCACTGAAGCTTTCTTT. The genes are TRBV4-1 and TRBJ1-1; a possible D gene is TRBD1 (6 bases). The CDR3 spans 14 residues. The germline CDR1 and CDR2 sequences are MGHRA and YSYEKL. The V end was cut by 4 bases, the J end by 4 bases, with 13 bases between.

The chain joins TRBV11-3 to TRBJ2-5; TRBD2 might be the D (6 bases). V gave up 5 bases and J gave up 3 bases, with 19 bases separating them. The CDR3 extends over 16 amino acids. Germline V lookup: CDR1 SGHNT, CDR2 YENEEA. CDR3 protein: CASSPEPGVGEETQYF. In DNA form, the CDR3 reads TGTGCCAGCAGCCCGGAACCGGGGGTCGGAGAAGAGACCCAGTACTTC.

This CDR3 is CASSLGPSGRLYEQYV. CDR3 DNA: TGCGCCAGCAGCTTGGGGCCTAGCGGGAGACTCTACGAGCAGTACGTC. The chain has TRBV5-1 and TRBJ2-7; 10 bases are a match to TRBD2. This CDR3 spans 16 amino acids. In germline, CDR1 is SGHRS, CDR2 YFSETQ. Losses at the gene ends were 0 bases for V and 3 bases for J; bases not matched to a gene: 6.

The rearrangement uses TRBV7-9 and TRBJ1-1; the match to TRBD1 covers 9 bases. Germline V gene sequence: CDR1 SEHNR, CDR2 FQNEAQ (reference sequence). This CDR3 spans 15 amino acids. V trimming: 4 bases; J trimming: 6 bases; junction bases outside the gene matches: 9. CDR3 coding DNA: TGTGCCAGCAGCTCGGCGGGACAGGGCATTTCTGAAGCTTTCTTT. The encoded protein is CASSSAGQGISEAFF.

The V gene is TRBV28, the J gene TRBJ2-1, with 15 bases that match TRBD2. This CDR3 is 15 amino acids long. Losses at the gene ends were 5 bases for V and 7 bases for J; bases not matched to a gene: 3. Germline CDR1 reads MDHEN; CDR2 reads SYDVKM. For the CDR3, the DNA is TGTGCCAGCAGTCCCGGGACTAGCGGGAGGAATGAGCAGTTCTTC. It codes for CASSPGTSGRNEQFF.

The chain uses TRBV7-6 and TRBJ1-1; tentatively, D is TRBD1 (5 bases). CDR3 length equals 15 residues. Germline assignment: CDR1 SGHVS and CDR2 FNYEAQ. V gave up 0 bases and J gave up 0 bases, with 8 bases separating them. The CDR3 DNA follows: TGTGCCAGCAGCTTAGCGGCAGGGTTGAACACTGAAGCTTTCTTT. It translates to CASSLAAGLNTEAFF.

J is TRBJ2-1 and V is TRBV11-3, with 9 bases fitting TRBD1. Trimming took 3 bases from V and 5 from J; bases not matched to a gene: 5. Germline-derived CDR1 and CDR2 are SGHNT and YENEEA. This CDR3 contains 15 residues. The CDR3 DNA is TGTGCCAGCAGCTTCCGGGACAGGGAGAACAATGAGCAGTTCTTC. It is translated as CASSFRDRENNEQFF.

The rearrangement links TRBV18 to TRBJ1-4, with 7 bases lining up with TRBD1. The V and J ends lost 3 bases and 5 bases, in that order; junction bases with no gene match: 3. The CDR3 extends over 14 amino acids. Germline values: CDR1 KGHSH, CDR2 LQKENI. The CDR3 DNA follows: TGTGCCAGCTCACCTTCGACAGGGAATGAAAAACTGTTTTTT. Its protein product is CASSPSTGNEKLFF.

The chain uses TRBV7-9 and TRBJ1-1, with 7 bases lining up with TRBD1. CDR1 is SEHNR, CDR2 FQNEAQ, per germline (reference sequence). The trim removed 1 base at V and 0 bases at J, leaving 2 bases unmatched. The CDR3 spans 15 residues. The CDR3 region is CASSLGTGVNTEAFF. The DNA for the CDR3 is TGTGCCAGCAGCTTAGGCACAGGGGTGAACACTGAAGCTTTCTTT.

The rearrangement links TRBV10-1 to TRBJ1-1; D call uncertain. The CDR3 totals 12 residues. Germline CDR1 is WNHNN and CDR2 is SYGVQD (reference sequence). V shed 0 bases and J shed 4 bases, with 3 bases lying between them. The CDR3 loop reads CASSESGTEAFF. In DNA, the CDR3 is TGCGCCAGCAGTGAGTCAGGCACTGAAGCTTTCTTT.

J is TRBJ2-1 and V is TRBV9; D ambiguous. Deletions cut 0 bases from V and 3 bases from J, with 4 bases between. Germline V gives CDR1 SGDLS, CDR2 YYNGEE. The CDR3 is made up of 13 amino acids. CDR3 protein: CASSVALYNEQFF. The CDR3 nucleotides read TGTGCCAGCAGCGTAGCACTCTACAATGAGCAGTTCTTC.

This clone was seen only a few times. The chain combines TRBV11-2 with TRBJ2-7, with D uncertain. Germline V CDR1 and CDR2: SGHAT, FQNNGV. Trimming cost V 3 bases and J 2 bases, with 11 bases left between them. The CDR3 extends over 14 amino acids. CDR3 region: CASSFSHSTYEQYF. The CDR3 region has the DNA TGTGCCAGCAGCTTCTCACACAGTACCTACGAGCAGTACTTC.

The chain recombines TRBV6-1 with TRBJ2-7, with D perhaps assigned TRBD1 or TRBD2 (5 bases each). V lost 5 bases and J 4 bases, leaving 15 bases between the germline ends. CDR1 and CDR2 from the germline V gene are MNHNS and SASEGT. The CDR3 totals 14 residues. The CDR3 spells CASSPGAGIYEQYF. As DNA, the CDR3 is TGTGCCAGCAGTCCCGGGGCAGGGATATACGAGCAGTACTTC.

The genes are TRBV5-1 and TRBJ2-1; a possible D gene is TRBD2 (6 bases). Trimming cost V 0 bases and J 8 bases, with 24 bases left between them. The V gene's germline CDR1 is SGHRS and CDR2 YFSETQ. The CDR3 extends over 18 amino acids. CDR3 amino acids: CASSLGRGIGVTIDEQFF. CDR3 in DNA: TGCGCCAGCAGCTTGGGTCGCGGGATAGGGGTTACAATCGATGAGCAGTTCTTC.

The V call is TRBV7-2, the J call TRBJ2-2; weak D call: TRBD2 (5 bases). Germline CDR1 and CDR2: SGHTA and FQGNSA. The CDR3 spans 16 residues. V lost 2 bases to trimming and J lost 5 bases, with 15 bases between them. CDR3 loop: CASSLTGIRRTGELFF. DNA of the CDR3: TGTGCCAGCAGCTTAACGGGGATCCGGAGAACCGGGGAGCTGTTTTTT.